These 17 T cell receptor beta chains were sequenced from one sample in a study of patients and donors after allogeneic stem cell transplantation. TCRdb reanalysed the RT-PCR reads using MiXCR and keeps one entry per CDR3 protein. The repertoire includes about 960,000 distinct CDR3 sequences, roughly 18% of them detected once, and approximately 5.9% sits in the top ten. Material: blood, either unsorted or a sorted T cell fraction (not recorded which). These receptors were taken from a human donor who was either an allogeneic HSCT recipient or a stem cell or donor lymphocyte infusion donor (not recorded which). It is not recorded whose cells these are; they may come from a transplant donor.

The gene calls are TRBV4-1 and TRBJ1-6; D gene ambiguous. The CDR3 is made up of 14 amino acids. CDR1 MGHRA and CDR2 YSYEKL come from the germline V gene. The ends were cut back, 4 bases at V and 14 bases at J, with 18 bases in the middle. CDR3 loop: CASSRSIELFALHF. The DNA for the CDR3 is TGCGCCAGCAGCCGCAGCATCGAACTTTTCGCCCTCCACTTT.

The CDR3 sequence: CASSITDSYTGELFF. As DNA, the CDR3 is TGTGCCAGCAGCATAACGGACAGCTACACCGGGGAGCTGTTTTTT. This chain joins TRBV11-1 and TRBJ2-2; TRBD1 is a possible D gene (6 bases). Germline assignment: CDR1 SGHAT and CDR2 FQDESV (reference sequence). V lost 5 bases to trimming and J lost 3 bases, with 13 bases between them. This CDR3 region has 15 residues.

This clonotype has just a few counts. This chain uses TRBV20-1 with TRBJ2-7, with 7 bases that match TRBD1. V was pared by 3 bases and J by 3 bases, with 11 bases of the junction left unmatched. The CDR3 is 15 amino acids. Germline CDR1 reads DFQATT; CDR2 reads SNEGSKA (reference sequence). The CDR3 coding sequence is TGCAGTGCTAGCAAAACTGGGACAGTCTTCTACGAGCAGTACTTC. Amino acid sequence: CSASKTGTVFYEQYF.

This rearrangement joins TRBV7-9 to TRBJ2-1; D uncertain. In germline, CDR1 is SEHNR, CDR2 FQNEAQ (reference sequence). V was trimmed by 1 base and J by 5 bases, leaving 12 bases between them. The CDR3 runs 15 residues. CDR3 protein: CASSLVSRPDNEQFF. As DNA, the CDR3 is TGTGCCAGCAGCTTAGTTTCTCGACCCGACAATGAGCAGTTCTTC.

J is TRBJ1-4 and V is TRBV29-1; possible D gene TRBD1, 6 bases. CDR3 length: 11 residues. Trimming stripped 6 bases from V and 8 bases from J, with 10 bases between. CDR1 and CDR2 from the germline V gene are SQVTM and ANQGSEA. The CDR3 DNA reads as TGCAGCGTCGGACAGCGCGAAAAACTGTTTTTT. This sequence encodes CSVGQREKLFF.

In this sample, this clonotype turned up a few times. V gene TRBV6-5 combines with J gene TRBJ1-1, with D hard to call. The CDR3 extends over 15 amino acids. V lost 4 bases, J lost 5 bases, and 17 bases lay in between. CDR1 and CDR2 (germline): MNHEY, SVGAGI. The CDR3 region is CASSFRHLAGTEAFF. The CDR3 nucleotides read TGTGCCAGCAGTTTCCGACACCTGGCGGGGACTGAAGCTTTCTTT.

This clonotype was observed a handful of times. The gene calls are TRBV24-1 and TRBJ1-2; the D is unclear. In germline, CDR1 is KGHDR, CDR2 SFDVKD. The CDR3 extends over 12 amino acids. V gave up 4 bases and J gave up 4 bases, with 6 bases separating them. The CDR3 is CATSDRIYGYTF. CDR3 nucleotides: TGTGCCACCAGTGACCGGATCTATGGCTACACCTTC.

The chain uses TRBV12-3 or TRBV12-4 and TRBJ1-6; D possibly corresponds to TRBD1 (5 bases). The V and J ends lost 3 bases and 8 bases respectively, with 11 bases between them. CDR3 length: 14 residues. The DNA of the CDR3 is TGTGCCAGCAGTTTTTCGGGGGTATATTCACCCCTCCACTTT. As protein: CASSFSGVYSPLHF.

This clonotype was detected only a few times. The chain recombines TRBV29-1 with TRBJ1-2; D unresolved. This CDR3 comprises 11 residues. Deletions cut 7 bases from V and 1 base from J, with 7 bases between. The germline gives CDR1 SQVTM, CDR2 ANQGSEA. The DNA for the CDR3 is TGCAGCGCGGCCCTTAACTATGGCTACACCTTC. It translates to CSAALNYGYTF.

The chain carries TRBV10-3 and TRBJ2-5; TRBD1 might be the D (6 bases). Germline CDR1 reads ENHRY; CDR2 reads SYGVKD. The CDR3 length is 15 residues. V was pared by 0 bases and J by 5 bases, with 13 bases between. This CDR3 reads CAISESKQGRETQYF. Here the CDR3 DNA reads TGTGCCATCAGTGAGTCGAAACAGGGAAGGGAGACCCAGTACTTC.

This clonotype was counted at least ten times. The chain recombines TRBV20-1 with TRBJ1-6; TRBD1 might be the D (6 bases). The CDR3 covers 16 residues. CDR1 and CDR2 from the germline V gene are DFQATT and SNEGSKA (reference sequence). V was pared by 0 bases and J by 10 bases, with 19 bases between. CDR3 nucleotide sequence: TGCAGTGCTAGAGAGTCGGGACCAGGGGATGGGTCACCCCTCCACTTT. Protein product: CSARESGPGDGSPLHF.

There are a few counts of this clonotype. The chain combines TRBV20-1 with TRBJ1-2; perhaps TRBD1 as D (5 bases). Between the trimmed V and J ends, which lost 5 bases and 2 bases, there was a span of 15 bases. The CDR3 totals 14 residues. Looked up from germline, CDR1 is DFQATT and CDR2 is SNEGSKA (reference sequence). CDR3 region: CSALQGPRNYGYTF. In DNA, the CDR3 is TGCAGTGCTCTTCAGGGTCCTCGAAACTATGGCTACACCTTC.

The rearrangement links TRBV7-9 to TRBJ1-2, with D possibly TRBD1 on 6 matching bases. Germline CDR1 and CDR2: SEHNR and FQNEAQ (reference sequence). The CDR3 runs to 13 residues. The germline V and J ends were trimmed by 1 base and 7 bases, with 10 bases remaining between them. CDR3 residues: CASSLVWGPGYTF. The CDR3 nucleotides are TGTGCCAGCAGCTTAGTCTGGGGGCCTGGCTACACCTTC. Variable domain in full (rest from reference TRBV7-9 and TRBJ1-2): DTGVSQNPRHKITKRGQNVTFRCDPISEHNRLYWYRQTLGQGPEFLTYFQNEAQLEKSRLLSDRFSAERPKGSFSTLEIQRTEQGDSAMYLCASSLVWGPGYTFGSGTRLTVV.

This clonotype came up a few times. The chain joins TRBV11-1 to TRBJ1-1; D is unresolved. V was trimmed by 5 bases and J by 7 bases, leaving 11 bases between them. This CDR3 is 12 amino acids long. Germline CDR1 and CDR2: SGHAT and FQDESV (reference sequence). CDR3 nucleotide sequence: TGTGCCAGCAGCCCCGTTTCCAGTGAAGCTTTCTTT. It translates to CASSPVSSEAFF.

This chain links TRBV12-3 or TRBV12-4 with TRBJ1-2; 7 bases align to TRBD1. The CDR3 sequence is 14 residues long. V shed 5 bases, J shed 4 bases, and the junction held 7 bases outside the gene matches. The CDR3 bases are TGTGCCAGCAGTACTACAGGGGAGGGCTATGGCTACACCTTC. Its translation: CASSTTGEGYGYTF.

The V and J genes are TRBV5-1 and TRBJ2-5, with D tentatively TRBD2 (6 bases). The CDR3 totals 15 residues. Deletions cut 4 bases from V and 0 bases from J, with 13 bases between. Germline CDR1 and CDR2: SGHRS and YFSETQ. The CDR3 here is CASSPGGFNQETQYF. DNA of the CDR3: TGCGCCAGCAGCCCTGGGGGGTTCAACCAAGAGACCCAGTACTTC.

This clonotype was seen a few times. V usage is TRBV5-5 and J usage is TRBJ1-2; D perhaps matches TRBD1 (6 bases). This CDR3 comprises 15 residues. Germline V lookup: CDR1 SGHKS, CDR2 YYEKEE (reference sequence). V was shortened by 1 base and J by 2 bases, with 12 bases between the two germline ends. The CDR3 bases are TGTGCCAGCAGCTTGTCAGGGGCGGACAACTATGGCTACACCTTC. This codes for CASSLSGADNYGYTF.